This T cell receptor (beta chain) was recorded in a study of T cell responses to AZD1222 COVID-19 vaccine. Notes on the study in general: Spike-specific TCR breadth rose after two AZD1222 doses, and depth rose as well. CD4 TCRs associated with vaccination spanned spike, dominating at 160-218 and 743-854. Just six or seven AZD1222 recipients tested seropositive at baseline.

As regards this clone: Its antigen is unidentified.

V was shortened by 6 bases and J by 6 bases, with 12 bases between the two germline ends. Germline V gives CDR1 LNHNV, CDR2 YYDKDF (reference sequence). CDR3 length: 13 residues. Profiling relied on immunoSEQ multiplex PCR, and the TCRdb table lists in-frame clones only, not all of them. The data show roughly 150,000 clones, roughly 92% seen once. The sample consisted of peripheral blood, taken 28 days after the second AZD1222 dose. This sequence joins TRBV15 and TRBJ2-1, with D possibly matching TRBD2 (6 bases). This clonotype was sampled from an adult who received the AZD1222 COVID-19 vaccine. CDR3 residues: CATRRDRANEQFF. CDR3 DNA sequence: TGTGCCACCAGGCGGGATAGAGCCAATGAGCAGTTCTTC.